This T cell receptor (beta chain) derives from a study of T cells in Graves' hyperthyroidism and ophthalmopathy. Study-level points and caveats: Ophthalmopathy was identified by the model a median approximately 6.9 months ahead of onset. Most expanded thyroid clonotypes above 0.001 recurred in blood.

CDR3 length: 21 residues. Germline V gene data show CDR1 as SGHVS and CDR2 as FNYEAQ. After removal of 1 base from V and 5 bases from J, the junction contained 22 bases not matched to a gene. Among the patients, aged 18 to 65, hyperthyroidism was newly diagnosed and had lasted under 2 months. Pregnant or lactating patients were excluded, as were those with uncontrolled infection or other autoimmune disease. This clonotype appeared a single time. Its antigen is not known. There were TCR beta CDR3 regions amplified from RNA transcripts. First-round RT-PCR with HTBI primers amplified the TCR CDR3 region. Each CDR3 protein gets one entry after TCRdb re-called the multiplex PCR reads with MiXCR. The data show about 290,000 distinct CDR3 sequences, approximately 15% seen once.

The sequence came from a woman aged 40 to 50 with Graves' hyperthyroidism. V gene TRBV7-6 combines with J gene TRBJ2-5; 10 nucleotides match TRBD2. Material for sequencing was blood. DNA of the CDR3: TGTGCCAGCAGCTTAGGACTCGGACTAGCGGAGACCTCGAGCCCCCAGGAGACCCAGTACTTC. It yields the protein CASSLGLGLAETSSPQETQYF.